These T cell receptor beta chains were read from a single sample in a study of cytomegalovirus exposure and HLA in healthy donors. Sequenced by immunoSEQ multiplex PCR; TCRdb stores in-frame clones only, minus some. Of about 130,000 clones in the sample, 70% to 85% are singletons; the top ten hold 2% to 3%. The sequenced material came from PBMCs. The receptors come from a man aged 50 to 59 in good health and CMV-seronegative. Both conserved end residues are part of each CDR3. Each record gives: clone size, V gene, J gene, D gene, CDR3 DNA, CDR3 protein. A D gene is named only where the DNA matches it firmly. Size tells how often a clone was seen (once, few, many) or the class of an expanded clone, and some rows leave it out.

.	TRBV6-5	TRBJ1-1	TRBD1	TGTGCCACCCGGACAGGAGTGAGCACTGAAGCTTTCTTT	CATRTGVSTEAFF
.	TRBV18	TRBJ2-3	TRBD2	TGTGCCAGCTCACGAGGGACTATCACAGATACGCAGTATTTT	CASSRGTITDTQYF
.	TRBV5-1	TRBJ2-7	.	TGCGCCAGCAGCTTGGGGCAGGGGTTCGACGAGCAGTACTTC	CASSLGQGFDEQYF
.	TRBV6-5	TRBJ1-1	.	TGTGCCAGCAGAACGGGACATCATAACACTGAAGCTTTCTTT	CASRTGHHNTEAFF
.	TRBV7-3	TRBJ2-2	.	TGTGCCAGCAGCTTGACCGGGGCGAACACCGGGGAGCTGTTTTTT	CASSLTGANTGELFF
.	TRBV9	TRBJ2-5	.	TGTGCCAGCAGCGTAGTGGGGACCGGAGGGAGAGAGACCCAGTACTTC	CASSVVGTGGRETQYF
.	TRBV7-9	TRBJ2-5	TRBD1	TGTGCCAGCAGCTTGGGACAGAACCAAGAGACCCAGTACTTC	CASSLGQNQETQYF
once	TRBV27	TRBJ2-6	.	TGTGCCAGCAGAAGCGACAGCAGCTCTGGGGCCAACGTCCTGACTTTC	CASRSDSSSGANVLTF
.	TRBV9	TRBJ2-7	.	TGTGCCAGCAGCGCAGGGGACCAGTCCTACGAGCAGTACTTC	CASSAGDQSYEQYF
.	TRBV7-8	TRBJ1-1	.	TGTGCCAGCAGCGAGGGACATTCGAACACTGAAGCTTTCTTT	CASSEGHSNTEAFF
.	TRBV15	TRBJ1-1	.	TGTGCCACCAGCAGAGCCGGAGATGAAGCTTTCTTT	CATSRAGDEAFF
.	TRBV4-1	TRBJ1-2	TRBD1	TGCGCCAGCAGCCAAGTGGGGGGCGGCAGGGGGCGCCTTGGCTACACCTTC	CASSQVGGGRGRLGYTF
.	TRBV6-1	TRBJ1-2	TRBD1	TGTGCCAGCAGGGTGACAGGGTCCGATGGCTACACCTTC	CASRVTGSDGYTF
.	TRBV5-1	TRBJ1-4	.	TGCGCCAGCAGCTTAGGGACAATGGCTGAAAAACTGTTTTTT	CASSLGTMAEKLFF
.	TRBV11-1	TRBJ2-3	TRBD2	TGTGCCAGCAGCCCCCCGGGACTAACCACAGATACGCAGTATTTT	CASSPPGLTTDTQYF